The 29 T cell receptor beta chains in this list originate from one sample, sequenced in a study of shared clonotypes between healthy human individuals. Measured with immunoSEQ multiplex PCR; TCRdb has only the in-frame clones, and not every one. The sample consists of more than 2 million clones, around 93% of them appearing once. Naive CD8 cells lacked CD45RO and underwent positive selection for CCR7, leaving out terminally differentiated effector memory CD45RA+ cells. Sequencing was done on a sample of naive CD8+ T cells from PBMCs. These TCRs come from a man between 18 and 29 years old in good health. Some clones in this sample may be carry-over from other donors' samples.

The chain employs TRBV4-1 and TRBJ2-1, with TRBD2 matching 11 bases. The germline gives CDR1 MGHRA, CDR2 YSYEKL. The J segment lost 8 bases and the V segment lost 2 bases, leaving 5 bases of the junction unmatched. The CDR3 covers 15 residues. CDR3 DNA sequence: TGCGCCAGCAGCCAACAACTAGCGGGAGTGTATGAGCAGTTCTTC. This translates into CASSQQLAGVYEQFF.

The genes are TRBV9 and TRBJ2-1; TRBD2 aligns across 13 bases. This CDR3 contains 17 residues. CDR1 and CDR2 from the germline V gene are SGDLS and YYNGEE. Trimming took 3 bases from V and 5 from J; bases not matched to a gene: 8. Written as DNA, the CDR3 is TGTGCCAGCAGCGGACTAGCGGGAGGCTTTCGTGACAATGAGCAGTTCTTC. Its protein is CASSGLAGGFRDNEQFF.

This clone was seen only once. This chain uses TRBV7-9 with TRBJ2-7; D unresolved. Germline V gene data show CDR1 as SEHNR and CDR2 as FQNEAQ (reference sequence). Trimming stripped 3 bases from V and 6 bases from J, with 12 bases between. The CDR3 contains 13 residues. The CDR3 spells CASSLGRSGEQYF. As DNA, the CDR3 is TGTGCCAGCAGCTTGGGTCGGTCGGGCGAGCAGTACTTC.

This chain links TRBV7-2 with TRBJ1-1; TRBD1 might be the D (6 bases). Germline lookup yields CDR1 SGHTA and CDR2 FQGNSA. This CDR3 spans 14 amino acids. V was shortened by 1 base and J by 0 bases, with 6 bases between the two germline ends. In DNA form, the CDR3 reads TGTGCCAGCAGCTTAGACAGGGTGAACACTGAAGCTTTCTTT. Amino acid sequence: CASSLDRVNTEAFF.

The V and J genes are TRBV4-2 and TRBJ2-2; 10 nucleotides match TRBD2. Germline V gives CDR1 LGHNA, CDR2 YNFKEQ. V was pared by 0 bases and J by 5 bases, with 6 bases of the junction left unmatched. This CDR3 has 17 amino acids. The CDR3 sequence: CASSQDRASGSTGELFF. In DNA form, the CDR3 reads TGTGCCAGCAGCCAAGATCGGGCTAGCGGGAGTACCGGGGAGCTGTTTTTT.

This sequence joins TRBV28 and TRBJ2-1, with 11 bases lining up with TRBD2. Per germline, CDR1 MDHEN and CDR2 SYDVKM. Losses at the gene ends were 5 bases for V and 5 bases for J; bases not matched to a gene: 11. The CDR3 totals 17 residues. The CDR3 coding sequence is TGTGCCAGCAGTCCTTCCTTAGCGGGAGGGCCCCACAATGAGCAGTTCTTC. Its protein product is CASSPSLAGGPHNEQFF.

This chain joins TRBV27 and TRBJ2-1, with a weak D call TRBD2 (6 bases). The CDR3 is 16 amino acids. Trimming took off 3 bases at V and 8 bases at J, with 20 bases between the two ends. CDR1 and CDR2 (germline): MNHEY, SMNVEV (reference sequence). The CDR3 bases are TGTGCCAGCAGTTTCGCCCCCGGGACTGGTTACCATGAGCAGTTCTTC. This codes for CASSFAPGTGYHEQFF.

This chain joins TRBV5-1 and TRBJ2-1; possibly TRBD1 for D (6 bases). In germline, CDR1 is SGHRS, CDR2 YFSETQ. Between the trimmed V and J ends, which lost 0 bases and 8 bases, there was a span of 12 bases. This CDR3 is 14 amino acids long. The CDR3 loop is CASSLVPEGDEQFF. In DNA, the CDR3 is TGCGCCAGCAGCTTGGTACCTGAGGGGGATGAGCAGTTCTTC.

The V call is TRBV13, the J call TRBJ1-1; D is uncertain. Trimming stripped 4 bases from V and 6 bases from J, with 15 bases between. The CDR3 consists of 14 residues. Germline V gives CDR1 PRHDT, CDR2 FYEKMQ (reference sequence). The CDR3, as DNA: TGTGCCAGCAGCTCCGCCGGACGTTTCGCTGAAGCTTTCTTT. Its translation: CASSSAGRFAEAFF.

The CDR3 coding sequence is TGTGCCAGCAGCTCAATAGCGGGAGCCCGCCCCGAGCAGTACTTC. Encoded protein: CASSSIAGARPEQYF. This chain links TRBV11-2 with TRBJ2-7; 9 bases line up with TRBD2. The CDR3 runs 15 residues. From germline, CDR1 is SGHAT and CDR2 FQNNGV. The ends lost 4 bases at V and 6 bases at J; junction bases unmatched: 10.

The chain has TRBV4-1 and TRBJ2-7; a possible D gene is TRBD2 (8 bases). CDR3 size: 14 residues. Germline CDR1 reads MGHRA; CDR2 reads YSYEKL. The V and J ends lost 3 bases and 7 bases respectively, with 16 bases between them. CDR3 sequence (DNA): TGCGCCAGCAGCCAGGACAGGACTAGCCATGAGCAGTACTTC. Translating gives CASSQDRTSHEQYF.

This clone was recorded once. The chain is built from TRBV11-2 and TRBJ2-7, with 10 positions matching TRBD2. Germline trimming cut 5 bases from V and 3 bases from J; bases unmatched to any gene: 19. Germline loops: CDR1 SGHAT, CDR2 FQNNGV. This CDR3 contains 19 residues. Here the CDR3 reads CASSLNALAGVRLVYEQYF. In DNA form, the CDR3 reads TGTGCCAGCAGCCTAAACGCCCTAGCGGGAGTAAGATTGGTCTACGAGCAGTACTTC. The full variable domain, completed using reference TRBV11-2 and TRBJ2-7, is EAGVAQSPRYKIIEKRQSVAFWCNPISGHATLYWYQQILGQGPKLLIQFQNNGVVDDSQLPKDRFSAERLKGVDSTLKIQPAKLEDSAVYLCASSLNALAGVRLVYEQYFGPGTRLTVT.

Remarks on this clone: A junction end diverges from the germline sequence, so it may reflect a read error. The genes are TRBV6-1 and TRBJ1-1; D ambiguous. The CDR3 consists of 15 residues. Germline loops: CDR1 MNHNS, CDR2 SASEGT. CDR3 DNA: TGTGCCAGCACTGAAGGGCGGGTCCTGAACACTGAAGCTTTCTTT. Protein product: CASTEGRVLNTEAFF.

This clone came up a few times. Other DNA sequences in the sample encode the same CDR3. This sequence joins TRBV9 and TRBJ2-1; D unclear. Trimming cost V 0 bases and J 6 bases, with 10 bases left between them. CDR1 SGDLS and CDR2 YYNGEE come from the germline V gene. This CDR3 has 14 residues. The CDR3 loop reads CASSVGTSSNEQFF. Written as DNA, the CDR3 is TGTGCCAGCAGCGTAGGAACCAGTAGCAATGAGCAGTTCTTC. The whole variable domain, remainder taken from reference TRBV9 and TRBJ2-1, is DSGVTQTPKHLITATGQRVTLRCSPRSGDLSVYWYQQSLDQGLQFLIQYYNGEERAKGNILERFSAQQFPDLHSELNLSSLELGDSALYFCASSVGTSSNEQFFGPGTRLTVL.

V and J are TRBV5-4 and TRBJ2-5; tentative D call: TRBD2 (6 bases). V lost 0 bases, J lost 0 bases, and 9 bases lay in between. CDR3 length: 15 amino acids. Germline V lookup: CDR1 SGHNT, CDR2 YYREEE (reference sequence). CDR3: CASSLEGGHQETQYF. The CDR3 region has the DNA TGTGCCAGCAGCTTGGAGGGAGGCCACCAAGAGACCCAGTACTTC.

The rearrangement joins TRBV6-6 to TRBJ2-2; possibly TRBD1 for D (6 bases). The CDR3 has 13 amino acids. Germline CDR1 and CDR2: MNHNY and SVGAGI (reference sequence). Deletions cut 6 bases from V and 6 bases from J, with 11 bases between. This CDR3 reads CASSYNRAGELFF. The CDR3 DNA sequence: TGTGCCAGCAGCTACAACAGGGCCGGGGAGCTGTTTTTT.

For this clone: Other DNA sequences of this sample code for an identical CDR3. This chain uses TRBV27 with TRBJ2-5; maybe TRBD1 (5 bases). Germline V gives CDR1 MNHEY, CDR2 SMNVEV (reference sequence). The CDR3 spans 13 residues. V was trimmed by 3 bases and J by 1 base, leaving 6 bases between them. CDR3 DNA sequence: TGTGCCAGCAGTTTGGGGCCCCAAGAGACCCAGTACTTC. The encoded protein is CASSLGPQETQYF.

V and J are TRBV9 and TRBJ2-1; TRBD2 matches at 8 bases. Germline V gene lookup returns CDR1 SGDLS and CDR2 YYNGEE. CDR3 length equals 13 residues. Losses at the gene ends were 6 bases for V and 7 bases for J; bases not matched to a gene: 6. This CDR3 reads CASTVAGGNEQFF. The CDR3 bases are TGTGCCAGCACCGTTGCGGGAGGAAATGAGCAGTTCTTC. Variable domain in full (rest from reference TRBV9 and TRBJ2-1): DSGVTQTPKHLITATGQRVTLRCSPRSGDLSVYWYQQSLDQGLQFLIQYYNGEERAKGNILERFSAQQFPDLHSELNLSSLELGDSALYFCASTVAGGNEQFFGPGTRLTVL.

The J gene is TRBJ2-7, the V gene TRBV5-5; D assignment may be TRBD1 or TRBD2 (6 bases each). The V gene lost 5 bases and the J gene lost 0 bases, with 15 bases spanning the gap. Looked up from germline, CDR1 is SGHKS and CDR2 is YYEKEE (reference sequence). The CDR3 length is 15 residues. The CDR3 region has the DNA TGTGCCAGCAGGCTGAGGGGGGCGAGCTCCTACGAGCAGTACTTC. Protein product: CASRLRGASSYEQYF.

The chain combines TRBV7-6 with TRBJ2-5; 11 bases agree with TRBD2. V dropped 4 bases and J dropped 5; count of bases not matched to a gene: 9. Germline V CDR1 and CDR2: SGHVS, FNYEAQ. This CDR3 is built from 16 residues. CDR3 residues: CASSYIAGGPSETQYF. CDR3 DNA sequence: TGTGCCAGCAGCTACATAGCGGGAGGGCCGTCTGAGACCCAGTACTTC.

The chain recombines TRBV27 with TRBJ2-1; 8 nucleotides match TRBD2. Germline loops: CDR1 MNHEY, CDR2 SMNVEV (reference sequence). With V trimmed by 7 bases and J by 4 bases, 9 bases remained unmatched. The CDR3 length is 15 residues. The CDR3 DNA reads as TGTGCCAGCACCATTTCCAGCGGGAGTTACAATGAGCAGTTCTTC. This encodes CASTISSGSYNEQFF.

The J gene is TRBJ2-7, the V gene TRBV4-3; D is unclear. The V and J ends lost 4 bases and 0 bases respectively, with 10 bases between them. Germline V gene sequence: CDR1 LGHNA, CDR2 YSLEER. The CDR3 loop spans 14 amino acids. As DNA, the CDR3 is TGCGCCAGCAGCCCGGACCGGAGCTCCTACGAGCAGTACTTC. Encoded protein: CASSPDRSSYEQYF.

The V call is TRBV6-5, the J call TRBJ1-2, with no clear D. Per germline, CDR1 MNHEY and CDR2 SVGAGI. V dropped 0 bases and J dropped 5 bases, with 13 bases sitting between them. This CDR3 is built from 15 residues. CDR3: CASSYSRTAGYGYTF. Here the CDR3 DNA reads TGTGCCAGCAGTTACTCGAGAACAGCCGGATATGGCTACACCTTC.

The CDR3 nucleotides read TGTGCCAGCAGCTCCCGACGGCATGAGCAGTTCTTC. Translated, it gives CASSSRRHEQFF. This chain connects TRBV5-6 to TRBJ2-1; D unclear. The V end lost 3 bases, the J end lost 8 bases, and 9 bases lay between the germline ends. The CDR3 spans 12 residues. Germline assignment: CDR1 SGHDT and CDR2 YYEEEE.

V and J are TRBV7-9 and TRBJ2-7; D might be TRBD1 or TRBD2, each matching 6 bases. Germline CDR1 SEHNR, CDR2 FQNEAQ (reference sequence). This CDR3 has 16 residues. Trimming pared 5 bases from V and 3 bases from J, leaving 20 bases between. The CDR3 region has the DNA TGTGCCAGCAGCCCCAGGGGACGGGGGATCTACTACGAGCAGTACTTC. It yields the protein CASSPRGRGIYYEQYF.

There are a few counts of this clone. Other nucleotide sequences from this sample produce the same CDR3. The chain recombines TRBV5-6 with TRBJ1-1; possible D gene TRBD1, 5 bases. In germline, CDR1 is SGHDT, CDR2 YYEEEE. The CDR3 extends over 13 amino acids. The V and J ends lost 4 bases and 1 base respectively, with 8 bases between them. CDR3: CASSPGQNTEAFF. The CDR3 DNA follows: TGTGCCAGCAGCCCCGGACAGAACACTGAAGCTTTCTTT.

The rearrangement links TRBV2 to TRBJ1-1; the D gene is possibly TRBD1 (6 bases). The ends were cut back, 6 bases at V and 0 bases at J, with 17 bases in the middle. CDR1 and CDR2 (germline): SNHLY, FYNNEI. The CDR3 has 16 residues. The CDR3 DNA follows: TGTGCCAGCAGGAGCAGGGGAACTACGATGAACACTGAAGCTTTCTTT. Translated, it gives CASRSRGTTMNTEAFF.

This clone was recorded once. This chain uses TRBV5-1 with TRBJ1-5; D call uncertain. V was cut by 0 bases and J by 1 base, with 14 bases left in between. This CDR3 region has 17 residues. The germline V gene encodes CDR1 SGHRS and CDR2 YFSETQ. The CDR3 bases are TGCGCCAGCAGCTTGGAGCCGACCTCCCGGAGCAATCAGCCCCAGCATTTT. Translation: CASSLEPTSRSNQPQHF.

V is TRBV19 and J is TRBJ1-1; D is ambiguous. Germline values: CDR1 LNHDA, CDR2 SQIVND (reference sequence). This CDR3 spans 15 amino acids. Here the CDR3 DNA reads TGTGCTAGCAGTCCCCTAAGCGAAGCGAACACTGAAGCTTTCTTT. This gives the protein CASSPLSEANTEAFF.